This is a list of T cell receptor beta chains from one sample in a study of regulatory T cells in long-lasting Graves disease. TCRdb recomputed calls from the multiplex PCR reads with MiXCR, one row per CDR3 protein. The table records 360,000 or so distinct CDR3 sequences, 16% of them present only once. The sample was also linked to a second study, of T cells in Graves' hyperthyroidism and ophthalmopathy.

Sequencing used peripheral blood mononuclear cells (PBMCs), obtained at new diagnosis, from a patient treated with antithyroid drugs. The source is a man between 40 and 49 years old with Graves disease. Each CDR3 is given with its conserved first and last residue. The D gene is left open where the match is weak. Only part of the rows carry a size: once, few, many, or a class if the clone is expanded.

abundance	v_gene	j_gene	d_gene	CDR3nt	CDR3aa
many	TRBV3-1	TRBJ2-1	NA	TGTGCCAGCAGCCTCGGGGGCGGGGGAGTCCATGAGCAGTTCTTC	CASSLGGGGVHEQFF
many	TRBV2	TRBJ2-1	NA	TGTGCCAGCAGTTTATATAGCGGTGAGCAGTTCTTC	CASSLYSGEQFF
NA	TRBV19	TRBJ2-1	NA	TGTGCCAGTAGTATTGCCAGGGGGGCAATGGATGAGCAGTTCTTC	CASSIARGAMDEQFF
few	TRBV19	TRBJ1-1	TRBD1	TGTGCCAGTAGTACTATCTATACGTTCCGACAGGGCGAGGTGAACACTGAAGCTTTCTTT	CASSTIYTFRQGEVNTEAFF
NA	TRBV12-3/TRBV12-4	TRBJ2-2	NA	TGTGCCAGCAATTTCGACCCAAACACCGGGGAGCTGTTTTTT	CASNFDPNTGELFF
few	TRBV6-2/TRBV6-3	TRBJ2-5	NA	TGTGCCAGCAGTTACAACGGATTTCGAGAGACCCAGTACTTC	CASSYNGFRETQYF
many	TRBV2	TRBJ1-1	TRBD1	TGTGCCAGCTTGGGACAGGGCAACACTGAAGCTTTCTTT	CASLGQGNTEAFF
many	TRBV28	TRBJ1-2	NA	TGTGCCAGCAGTTTCGCAGGGCGTTGGTATGGCTACACCTTC	CASSFAGRWYGYTF
NA	TRBV5-5	TRBJ1-1	NA	TGTGCCAGCAGCCCGCCCGGACGGCGTGACGAGGCTTTCTTT	CASSPPGRRDEAFF
many	TRBV28	TRBJ1-1	NA	TGTGCCAGCACCATTATCGGGGTGGGAGTGATCTTT	CASTIIGVGVIF